This is a list of T cell receptor beta chains from one sample in a study of blood T cell repertoires in COVID-19. Method: immunoSEQ multiplex PCR; TCRdb's copy keeps in-frame clones and lacks some. There are roughly 340,000 clones in the sample; around 86% occur only once, and about 6% lies in the top ten. What was sequenced was peripheral blood. These receptors all come from a woman in her forties or fifties with COVID-19, enrolled during active disease. Each CDR3 is given with its conserved first and last residue. The order of the fields is CDR3 length, D gene, J gene, V gene, clone size, CDR3 protein, CDR3 DNA. The D gene is left open where the match is weak. Only part of the rows carry a size: once, few, many, or a class if the clone is expanded.

15	TRBD1	TRBJ2-3	TRBV7-3	once	CASSRQGVKADTQYF	TGTGCCAGCAGCCGACAGGGGGTAAAAGCTGATACGCAGTATTTT
16	-	TRBJ2-3	TRBV19	-	CASSIAFTGSTDTQYF	TGTGCCAGTAGTATAGCGTTCACAGGCAGCACAGATACGCAGTATTTT
16	-	TRBJ1-2	TRBV25-1	-	CASSRRWGGGNYGYTF	TGTGCCAGCAGCCGACGATGGGGAGGGGGTAACTATGGCTACACCTTC
13	-	TRBJ1-2	TRBV5-1	-	CASSNRNLYGYTF	TGCGCCAGCAGCAACAGGAATCTCTATGGCTACACCTTC
14	TRBD1	TRBJ2-7	TRBV6-5	-	CASGTGVWSHEQYF	TGTGCCAGCGGTACAGGGGTATGGAGCCACGAGCAGTACTTC
15	-	TRBJ2-1	TRBV6-5	-	CASSSRQEWNNEQFF	TGTGCCAGCAGTTCCCGACAGGAGTGGAACAATGAGCAGTTCTTC
16	TRBD1	TRBJ1-2	TRBV10-3	-	CAISTERDRENYGYTF	TGTGCCATCAGCACAGAGAGGGACAGGGAAAACTATGGCTACACCTTC
16	-	TRBJ2-7	TRBV12-5	-	CASGSQTQGLVYEQYF	TGTGCTAGTGGTTCCCAGACACAGGGATTAGTCTACGAGCAGTACTTC
14	TRBD1	TRBJ1-2	TRBV28	-	CASRVPGQGVGYTF	TGTGCCAGCAGGGTGCCGGGACAGGGGGTTGGCTACACCTTC
18	-	TRBJ2-2	TRBV27	-	CASSPPGPGVYFTGELFF	TGTGCCAGCAGTCCCCCGGGGCCAGGGGTTTACTTTACCGGGGAGCTGTTTTTT
16	-	TRBJ1-1	TRBV19	-	CASSPIPGYPNTEAFF	TGTGCCAGTAGTCCCATCCCGGGGTACCCGAACACTGAAGCTTTCTTT
12	-	TRBJ2-1	TRBV19	-	CASSGLLNEQFF	TGTGCCAGTAGCGGACTGCTAAATGAGCAGTTCTTC
14	TRBD1	TRBJ2-7	TRBV11-3	-	CASSGERQGYEQYF	TGTGCCAGCAGCGGGGAACGACAGGGCTACGAGCAGTACTTC
13	-	TRBJ1-1	TRBV18	-	CASSPLGREGAFF	TGTGCCAGCTCGCCCCTTGGCCGTGAGGGAGCTTTCTTT
14	TRBD1	TRBJ1-1	TRBV4-1	-	CASSQPGGSTEAFF	TGCGCCAGCAGCCAACCAGGGGGGAGCACTGAAGCTTTCTTT
13	-	TRBJ1-2	TRBV6-2/TRBV6-3	-	CASSNGQFYGYTF	TGTGCCAGCAGCAACGGACAGTTCTATGGCTACACCTTC
18	TRBD1	TRBJ2-3	TRBV18	-	CASSPLPRTGDYTDTQYF	TGTGCCAGCTCACCACTACCGAGGACAGGGGACTACACAGATACGCAGTATTTT
14	-	TRBJ1-5	TRBV18	once	CASSPGQSNQPQHF	TGTGCCAGCTCCCCTGGACAGAGCAATCAGCCCCAGCATTTT
11	-	TRBJ2-7	TRBV6-5	-	CATQGSYEQYF	TGTGCCACCCAGGGATCCTACGAGCAGTACTTC
17	-	TRBJ1-1	TRBV23-1	-	CASRETEGLTANTEAFF	TGCGCCAGCAGAGAGACGGAGGGTTTGACGGCGAACACTGAAGCTTTCTTT
17	TRBD2	TRBJ2-1	TRBV5-4	-	CASSPGLAGSSYNEQFF	TGTGCCAGCAGCCCGGGACTAGCGGGGAGCTCCTACAATGAGCAGTTCTTC
15	TRBD1	TRBJ1-5	TRBV4-2	once	CASSQGQGADQPQHF	TGTGCCAGCAGCCAAGGACAGGGGGCGGATCAGCCCCAGCATTTT